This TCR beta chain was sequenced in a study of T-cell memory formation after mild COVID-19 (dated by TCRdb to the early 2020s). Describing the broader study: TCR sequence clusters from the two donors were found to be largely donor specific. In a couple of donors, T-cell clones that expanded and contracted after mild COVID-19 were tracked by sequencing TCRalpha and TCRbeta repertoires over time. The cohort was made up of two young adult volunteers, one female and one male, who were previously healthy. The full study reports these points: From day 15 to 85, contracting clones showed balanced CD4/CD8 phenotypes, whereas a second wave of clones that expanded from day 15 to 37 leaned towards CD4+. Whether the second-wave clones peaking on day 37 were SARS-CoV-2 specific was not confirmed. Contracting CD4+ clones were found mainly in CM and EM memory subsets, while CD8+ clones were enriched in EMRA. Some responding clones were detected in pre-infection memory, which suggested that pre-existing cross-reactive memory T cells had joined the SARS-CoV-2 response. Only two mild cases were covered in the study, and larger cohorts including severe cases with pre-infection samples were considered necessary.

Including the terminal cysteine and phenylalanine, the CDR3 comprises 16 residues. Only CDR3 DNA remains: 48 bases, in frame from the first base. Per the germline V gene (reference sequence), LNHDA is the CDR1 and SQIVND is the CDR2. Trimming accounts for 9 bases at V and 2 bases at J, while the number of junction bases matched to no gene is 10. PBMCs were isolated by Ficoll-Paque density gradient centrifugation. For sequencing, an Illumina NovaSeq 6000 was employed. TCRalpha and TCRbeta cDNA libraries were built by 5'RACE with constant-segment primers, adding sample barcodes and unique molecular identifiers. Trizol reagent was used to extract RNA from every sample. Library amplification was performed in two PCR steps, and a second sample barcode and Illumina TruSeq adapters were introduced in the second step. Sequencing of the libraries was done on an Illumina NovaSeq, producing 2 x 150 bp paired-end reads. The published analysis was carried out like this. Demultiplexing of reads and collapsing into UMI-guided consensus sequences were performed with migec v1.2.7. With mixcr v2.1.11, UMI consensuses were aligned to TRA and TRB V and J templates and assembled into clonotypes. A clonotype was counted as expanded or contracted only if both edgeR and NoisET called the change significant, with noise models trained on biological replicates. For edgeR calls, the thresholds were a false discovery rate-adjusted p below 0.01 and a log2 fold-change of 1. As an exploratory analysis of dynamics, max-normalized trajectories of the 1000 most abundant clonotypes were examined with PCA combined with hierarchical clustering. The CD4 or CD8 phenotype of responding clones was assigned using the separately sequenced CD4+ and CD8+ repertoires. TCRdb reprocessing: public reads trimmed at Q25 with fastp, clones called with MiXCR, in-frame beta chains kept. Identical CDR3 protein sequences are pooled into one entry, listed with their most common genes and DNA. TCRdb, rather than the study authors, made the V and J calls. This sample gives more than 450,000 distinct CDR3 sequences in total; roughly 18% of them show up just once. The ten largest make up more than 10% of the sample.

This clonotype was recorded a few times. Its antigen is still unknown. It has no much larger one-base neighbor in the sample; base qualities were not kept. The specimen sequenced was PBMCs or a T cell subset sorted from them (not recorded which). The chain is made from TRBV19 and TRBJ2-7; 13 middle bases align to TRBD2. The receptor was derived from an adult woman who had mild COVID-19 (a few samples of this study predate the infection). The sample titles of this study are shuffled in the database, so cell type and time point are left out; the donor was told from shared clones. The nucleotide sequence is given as TGTGCCAGCACTAGCGGGAGGGCCGAGAGGGCCTACGAGCAGTACTTC. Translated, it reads CASTSGRAERAYEQYF.